This TCR beta chain was identified during a study of blood T cell repertoires in COVID-19. Study information: COVID-19 samples collected from the United States, Italy and Spain covered acute and convalescent phases. PBMCs, B-cell-depleted T cells, or T cells were the source of the cDNA or gDNA that made up the material.

Original processing notes: Estimation of nucleated cell counts relied on the amplification of reference gene primers. The protocol was immunoSEQ multiplex PCR, while the TCRdb copy is restricted to in-frame clones and leaves out a portion. Clone size and V and J calls were adopted from that table, with D and trimming inferred from the DNA. The data show roughly 160,000 clones, approximately 91% seen once. Seattle enrolled patients during active infection and tracked them longitudinally. Germline CDR1 reads SQVTM; CDR2 reads ANQGSEA. This CDR3 comprises 13 residues. After removal of 3 bases from V and 8 bases from J, the junction contained 9 bases not matched to a gene.

The sequencing sample was made of peripheral blood. This chain connects TRBV29-1 to TRBJ1-2, with TRBD1 matching over 7 bases. The receptor was derived from a man aged 18 to 35 with COVID-19, enrolled during active disease. The CDR3 DNA is TGCAGCGTTGAGAAGAGGGGGCCTGAGGGCTACACCTTC. Translated: CSVEKRGPEGYTF.